The clone carrying this T cell receptor (beta chain) was counted a single time. Its antigen is unidentified. Germline CDR1 reads SGDLS; CDR2 reads YYNGEE. This CDR3 comprises 15 residues. V shed 4 bases and J 2 bases; nucleotides not matched to a gene: 8. These data belong to a study of cytomegalovirus exposure and HLA in healthy donors. Regarding the study as a whole: It was assumed in the presence/absence analyses that sequencing depth was roughly uniform across donors.

Primers for the PCR totalled 60 Vbeta and 13 Jbeta. Per the original data handling: An analysis performed later counted roughly 79 million unique TCR beta chains (approximately 10 million of them shared). Generated by immunoSEQ multiplex PCR, the TCRdb table keeps only in-frame clones and is missing some. The V and J calls and clone size were taken over from that table, and D and trimming were inferred from the DNA. In the table there are 150,000 to 190,000 clones, roughly 75% of which are singletons. The sequenced sample consisted of PBMCs. V and J are TRBV9 and TRBJ2-7; 8 bases line up with TRBD2. This TCR was recovered from a man aged 18 to 29 in good health and CMV-seronegative. CDR3 region: CASSPGRGIPYEQYF. Here the CDR3 DNA reads TGTGCCAGCAGCCCCGGGAGGGGGATTCCCTACGAGCAGTACTTC. The variable domain in full, completed from reference TRBV9 and TRBJ2-7, reads DSGVTQTPKHLITATGQRVTLRCSPRSGDLSVYWYQQSLDQGLQFLIQYYNGEERAKGNILERFSAQQFPDLHSELNLSSLELGDSALYFCASSPGRGIPYEQYFGPGTRLTVT.